Given below is one TCR beta chain in context. Its recognized antigen is unknown. There are no base qualities to consult, and no much larger clone falls within one base. The sample comes from a study of T cells in localized non-small cell lung cancer (TCRdb year 2020). General notes on the study: Comparing tumors with uninvolved tumor-adjacent lungs, the study looked at the T cell repertoires of about 240 patients with early-stage NSCLC. The mean age of the NSCLC patients was 60 to 85 years, with 130 or so men and 95 to 110 women. The cohort was made up of 200 to 250 treatment-naive NSCLC patients whose localized lung tumors had been resected. General study outcomes and caveats: Because multi-region tumor sequencing was not done, intratumor heterogeneity could not be ruled out. Uninvolved tumor-adjacent lung showed the highest T cell clonality, higher than tumor, which suggests more focused antigenic responses in the adjacent lung. Higher blood T cell density associated with longer overall survival, while higher adjacent-lung clonality associated with shorter survival. A median of approximately 55 of the top 100 tumor clones were detected in paired uninvolved adjacent lung, and around 30 of these tumor clones were also found among the top 100 clones of the paired uninvolved adjacent lung. Because the study design was exploratory, TCR variables were selected using unadjusted p-values without false-discovery rate correction.

At diagnosis, peripheral blood, uninvolved tumor-adjacent lung and tumor were collected and were preserved as a mix of fresh-frozen and FFPE material. Between the V and J ends, shortened by 5 bases and 0 bases respectively, the junction contains 8 bases. From the cysteine up to the phenylalanine, the CDR3 has a length of 14 residues. The sequence is cut down to CDR3 DNA, 42 bases in frame from base 1. Sequences SGHNT (CDR1) and YENEEA (CDR2) are obtained from the germline V gene. TCR beta CDR3 regions were sequenced from DNA using the immunoSEQ Assay. The authors processed their data as follows. To compute T cell density, TCR beta template counts were normalized to usable DNA, which was estimated by amplifying housekeeping genes. Richness was estimated using the preseqR package, with extrapolation to 400,000 templates for PBMC samples and to 120,000 templates for tissue samples. Clonality was defined by subtracting Pielou's evenness from one. Tissue-enriched TCRs were identified by differential abundance testing using productive amino-acid clonotypes, minimum total count 5 and alpha 0.1. The Jaccard Index and the Morisita Overlap Index were used to quantify repertoire overlap between compartments. GLIPH clustered TCR beta CDR3s with public tetramer-defined viral CDR3s; viral motifs required at least three viral sequences plus V-gene enrichment. TCRdb holds this immuneACCESS table with in-frame rearrangements only. Some clones are missing; in checked studies, unresolved V genes explain under half, and the rest has no known cause. V, J and clone size were drawn from that table, and D and trimming were deduced from the DNA. Here the sample has a few thousand clones; about 25% occur a single time. The ten largest clones take up around 15% of the sample.

The sequence came from a man aged 35 to 70 with stage III lung adenocarcinoma. Sequences were derived from lung tumor tissue, sampled before any cancer treatment. The sequence joins TRBV11-3 to TRBJ1-3; the D gene assignment is ambiguous. The nucleotide sequence reads TGTGCCAGCAGCCAAGTCAGCTCTGGAAACACCATATATTTT. Its protein reads: CASSQVSSGNTIYF.